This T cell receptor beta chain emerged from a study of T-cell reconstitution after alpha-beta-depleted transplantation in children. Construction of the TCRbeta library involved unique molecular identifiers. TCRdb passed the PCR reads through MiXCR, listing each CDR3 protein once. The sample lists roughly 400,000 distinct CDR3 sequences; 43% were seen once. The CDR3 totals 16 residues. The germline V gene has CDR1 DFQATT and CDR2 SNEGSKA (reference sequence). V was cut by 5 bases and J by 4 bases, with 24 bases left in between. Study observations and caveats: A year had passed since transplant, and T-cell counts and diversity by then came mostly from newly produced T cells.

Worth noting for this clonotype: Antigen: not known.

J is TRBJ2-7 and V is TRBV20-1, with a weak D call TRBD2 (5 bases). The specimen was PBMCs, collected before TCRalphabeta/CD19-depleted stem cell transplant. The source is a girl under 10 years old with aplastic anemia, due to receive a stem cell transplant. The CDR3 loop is CSAEGQVNPLRYEQYF. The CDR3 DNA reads TGCAGTGCTGAGGGCCAAGTAAACCCCCTTAGATACGAGCAGTACTTC.